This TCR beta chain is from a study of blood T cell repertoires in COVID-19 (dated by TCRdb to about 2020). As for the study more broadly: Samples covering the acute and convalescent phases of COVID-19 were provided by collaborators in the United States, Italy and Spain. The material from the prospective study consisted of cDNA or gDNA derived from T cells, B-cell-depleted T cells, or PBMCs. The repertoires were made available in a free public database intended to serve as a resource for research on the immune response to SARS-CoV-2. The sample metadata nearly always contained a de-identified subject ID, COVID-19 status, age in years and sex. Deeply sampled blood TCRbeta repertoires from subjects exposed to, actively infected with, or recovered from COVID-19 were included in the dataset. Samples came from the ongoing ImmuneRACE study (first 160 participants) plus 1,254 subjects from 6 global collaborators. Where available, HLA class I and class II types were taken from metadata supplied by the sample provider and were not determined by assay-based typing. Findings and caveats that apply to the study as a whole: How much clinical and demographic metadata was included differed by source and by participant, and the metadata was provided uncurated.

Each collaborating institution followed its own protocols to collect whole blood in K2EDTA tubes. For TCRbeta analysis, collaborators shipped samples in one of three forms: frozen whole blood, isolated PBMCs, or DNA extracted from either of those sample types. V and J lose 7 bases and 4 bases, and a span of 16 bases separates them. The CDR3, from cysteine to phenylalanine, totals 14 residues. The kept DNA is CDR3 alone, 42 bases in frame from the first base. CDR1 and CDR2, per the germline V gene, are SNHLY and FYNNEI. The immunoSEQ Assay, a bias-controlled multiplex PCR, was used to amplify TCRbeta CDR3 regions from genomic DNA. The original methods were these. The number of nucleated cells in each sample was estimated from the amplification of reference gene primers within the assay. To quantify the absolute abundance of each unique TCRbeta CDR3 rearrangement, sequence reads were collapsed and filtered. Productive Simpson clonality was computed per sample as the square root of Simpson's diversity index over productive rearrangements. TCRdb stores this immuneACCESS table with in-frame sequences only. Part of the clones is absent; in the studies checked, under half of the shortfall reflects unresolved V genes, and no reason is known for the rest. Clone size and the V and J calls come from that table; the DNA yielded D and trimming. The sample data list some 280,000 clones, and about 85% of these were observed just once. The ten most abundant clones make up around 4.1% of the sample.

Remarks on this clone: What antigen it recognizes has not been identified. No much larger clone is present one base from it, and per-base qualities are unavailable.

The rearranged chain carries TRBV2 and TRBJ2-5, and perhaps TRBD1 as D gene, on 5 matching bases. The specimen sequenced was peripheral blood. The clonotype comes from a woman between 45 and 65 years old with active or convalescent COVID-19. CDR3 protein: CASTSSRVGETQYF. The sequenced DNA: TGTGCCAGCACCTCTTCCAGGGTAGGAGAGACCCAGTACTTC.